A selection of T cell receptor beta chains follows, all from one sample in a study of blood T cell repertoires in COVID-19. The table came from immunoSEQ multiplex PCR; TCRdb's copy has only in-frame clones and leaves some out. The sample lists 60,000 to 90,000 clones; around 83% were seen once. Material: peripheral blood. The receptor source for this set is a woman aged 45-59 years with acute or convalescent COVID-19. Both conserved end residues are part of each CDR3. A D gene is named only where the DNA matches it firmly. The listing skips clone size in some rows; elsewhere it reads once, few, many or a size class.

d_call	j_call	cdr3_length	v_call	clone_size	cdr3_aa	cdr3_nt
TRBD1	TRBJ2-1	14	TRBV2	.	CASIEGASYNEQFF	TGTGCCAGCATAGAGGGGGCCTCCTACAATGAGCAGTTCTTC
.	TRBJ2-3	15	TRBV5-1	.	CASSLTSTYTDTQYF	TGCGCCAGCAGCTTGACTAGCACCTACACAGATACGCAGTATTTT
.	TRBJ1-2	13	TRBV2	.	CASSEYLKYGYTF	TGTGCCAGCAGTGAATACCTAAAGTATGGCTACACCTTC
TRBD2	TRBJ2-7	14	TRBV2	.	CASTRTSGYYEQYF	TGTGCCAGCACTAGGACTAGCGGTTACTACGAGCAGTACTTC
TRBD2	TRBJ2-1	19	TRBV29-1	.	CSVEGPASGDLNYINEQFF	TGCAGCGTTGAAGGTCCGGCTAGCGGGGACCTTAATTACATCAATGAGCAGTTCTTC
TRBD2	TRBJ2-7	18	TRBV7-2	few	CASSSRHQPGLEGVEQYF	TGTGCCAGCAGCTCTCGCCATCAACCGGGACTAGAAGGGGTCGAGCAGTACTTC
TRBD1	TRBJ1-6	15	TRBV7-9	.	CASSPDRGGNSPLHF	TGTGCCAGCAGCCCCGACAGGGGGGGCAATTCACCCCTCCACTTT
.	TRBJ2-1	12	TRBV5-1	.	CASCASYNEQFF	TGCGCCAGCTGCGCCTCCTACAATGAGCAGTTCTTC
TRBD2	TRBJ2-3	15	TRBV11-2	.	CASSFRLAVTDTQYF	TGTGCCAGCAGCTTCCGACTAGCGGTGACAGATACGCAGTATTTT
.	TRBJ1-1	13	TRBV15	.	CATSLASRSGAFF	TGTGCCACCAGCCTAGCTAGCCGTTCAGGAGCTTTCTTT
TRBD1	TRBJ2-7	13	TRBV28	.	CATIRGLSYEQYF	TGTGCCACCATCAGGGGGCTTTCCTACGAGCAGTACTTC
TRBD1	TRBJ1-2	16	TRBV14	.	CATLPPLGQGAVGYTF	TGTGCCACCCTGCCCCCGTTGGGACAGGGGGCAGTTGGCTACACCTTC
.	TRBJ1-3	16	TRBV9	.	CASSVASGGSGNTIYF	TGTGCCAGCAGCGTAGCTTCCGGGGGTTCTGGAAACACCATATATTTT
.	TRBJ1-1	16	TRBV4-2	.	CASSQEGGIANTEAFF	TGTGCCAGCAGCCAAGAGGGGGGAATTGCGAACACTGAAGCTTTCTTT
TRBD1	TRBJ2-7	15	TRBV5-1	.	CASSFQGQYRYEQYF	TGCGCCAGCAGCTTCCAGGGACAGTACCGATACGAGCAGTACTTC
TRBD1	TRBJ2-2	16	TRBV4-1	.	CASSQGTGVFAGELFF	TGCGCCAGCAGCCAAGGGACAGGGGTATTCGCCGGGGAGCTGTTTTTT
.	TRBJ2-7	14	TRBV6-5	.	CASSYDFSSYEQYF	TGTGCCAGCAGTTACGATTTCAGCTCCTACGAGCAGTACTTC
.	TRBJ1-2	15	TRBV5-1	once	CASSLFGPGRGYYTF	TGCGCCAGCAGCTTGTTCGGCCCCGGCAGGGGATATTACACCTTC
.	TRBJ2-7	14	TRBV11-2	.	CASGIGAEIYEQYF	TGTGCCAGCGGAATAGGGGCAGAAATCTACGAGCAGTACTTC
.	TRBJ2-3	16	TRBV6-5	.	CASSSHIVGGSDTQYF	TGTGCCAGCAGTTCGCATATAGTTGGCGGGTCAGATACGCAGTATTTT
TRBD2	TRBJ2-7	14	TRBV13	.	CASSVTSDSYEQYF	TGTGCCAGCAGCGTGACTAGCGACTCCTACGAGCAGTACTTC
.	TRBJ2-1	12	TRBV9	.	CASNAGINEQFF	TGTGCCAGCAATGCGGGGATCAATGAGCAGTTCTTC
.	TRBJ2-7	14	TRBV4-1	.	CASSQVADSYEQYF	TGCGCCAGCAGCCAAGTAGCCGATTCCTACGAGCAGTACTTC